This T cell receptor (beta chain) was observed in a study of OX40 agonist ivuxolimab in advanced cancers. As for the study in general: Patients were treated with intravenous ivuxolimab, dosed at 0.01 to 10 mg/kg and infused every 2 weeks.

Trimming removed 4 bases from V and 9 bases from J; junction bases left unmatched: 6. Germline lookup yields CDR1 SGHVS and CDR2 FQNEAQ. The CDR3 has 14 residues. Generated by immunoSEQ multiplex PCR, the TCRdb table keeps only in-frame clones and is missing some. The top ten hold about 4% of the sample, which has nearly 45,000 clones, 80% seen once. In its sample, this clone was seen a few times. Exclusion of a patient followed from autoimmune disease history or systemic immunosuppression. Peripheral blood came from all dose cohorts at three timepoints. This clonotype originated in an adult with an advanced solid tumor such as melanoma, head and neck, liver or kidney cancer. Sequences were derived from CD4+ or CD8+ T cells sorted from blood, sampled in a trial of the OX40 agonist ivuxolimab. This sequence joins TRBV7-8 and TRBJ1-6; TRBD1 aligns across 7 bases. The CDR3 nucleotides are TGTGCCAGCAGCTCCCGGGACAGATTTTCACCCCTCCACTTT. It is translated as CASSSRDRFSPLHF.